The clone carrying this T cell receptor beta chain appeared a few times. Its antigen is currently unknown. This specimen comes from a study of human T cells and chemical hapten exposure. Germline CDR1 and CDR2: LGHNA and YSLEER. V dropped 1 base and J dropped 0 bases, with 10 bases sitting between them. The CDR3 contains 17 residues. Source study methods: Counts of TCRs in each sample centred on a median of around 96,000 and extended from around 25,000 to 690,000. Via MiXCR, TCRdb re-called the RACE reads, giving one row per CDR3 protein. TCRdb, not the original authors, processed these V and J calls. The sample carries a few hundred thousand distinct CDR3 sequences, about 6% recorded once. The time point was: patch test 2, 6 weeks after DPC sensitization. Treatment described: therapeutic diphenylcyclopropenone sensitization with weekly scalp DPC. Points from the study as a whole: No shift was seen in TCRs above 1 in 1000 frequency with DPC sensitization.

The source material was whole blood, sampled in connection with sensitization to the hapten diphenylcyclopropenone (DPC). V gene TRBV4-3 combines with J gene TRBJ2-6; D gene unclear. This sequence was found in a woman in her late teens or twenties with alopecia areata. Some clones in this sample may be carry-over from other donors' samples. The DNA of the CDR3 is TGCGCCAGCAGCCAAGGATTCAGTAGCTCTGGGGCCAACGTCCTGACTTTC. It codes for CASSQGFSSSGANVLTF.